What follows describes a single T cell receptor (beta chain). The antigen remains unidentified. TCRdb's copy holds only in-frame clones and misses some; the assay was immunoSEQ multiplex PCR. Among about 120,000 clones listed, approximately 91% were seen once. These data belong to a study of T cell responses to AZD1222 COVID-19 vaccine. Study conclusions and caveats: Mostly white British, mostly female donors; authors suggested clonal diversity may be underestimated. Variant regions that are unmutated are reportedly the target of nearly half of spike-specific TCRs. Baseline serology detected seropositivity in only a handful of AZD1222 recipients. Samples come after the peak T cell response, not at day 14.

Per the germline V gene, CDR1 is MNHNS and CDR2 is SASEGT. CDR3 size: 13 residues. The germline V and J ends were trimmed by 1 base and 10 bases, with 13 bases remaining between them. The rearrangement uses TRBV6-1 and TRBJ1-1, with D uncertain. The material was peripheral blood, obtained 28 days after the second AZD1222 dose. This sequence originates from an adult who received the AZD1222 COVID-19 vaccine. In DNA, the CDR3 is TGTGCCAGCAGTGAAGGGTGGGCCCGGGTAGCTTTCTTT. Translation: CASSEGWARVAFF.